Each of the 12 T cell receptor beta chains below was sequenced from the same sample in a study of OX40 agonist ivuxolimab in advanced cancers. Using immunoSEQ multiplex PCR, the repertoire was profiled, and TCRdb retains in-frame clones only, with some absent. The sample lists 60,000 or so clones, around 82% occurring once. Sequencing was performed on CD4+ or CD8+ T cells sorted from blood, taken in a trial of the OX40 agonist ivuxolimab. The source of these receptors is an adult with an advanced solid tumor such as melanoma, head and neck, liver or kidney cancer.

By share of the sample, this clone is medium-sized. In nucleotides, the CDR3 is TGTGCCAGCAGTACCCGGGGGGGGCGGAAAGACGAGCAGTACTTC. Its protein product is CASSTRGGRKDEQYF. This chain uses TRBV6-1 with TRBJ2-7, with TRBD2 identical over 8 bases. CDR3 size: 15 residues. Trimming cost V 5 bases and J 5 bases; bases outside gene matches: 11. Germline lookup yields CDR1 MNHNS and CDR2 SASEGT.

About this clone itself: Other DNA variants within this sample encode the same CDR3. The chain joins TRBV11-2 to TRBJ2-5, with D perhaps TRBD1 (5 bases). The V gene's germline CDR1 is SGHAT and CDR2 FQNNGV. This CDR3 spans 13 amino acids. V was shortened by 1 base and J by 3 bases, with 6 bases between the two germline ends. The DNA for the CDR3 is TGTGCCAGCAGCTTAGCAGGGAAAGAGACCCAGTACTTC. Translation gives CASSLAGKETQYF.

The genes are TRBV7-2 and TRBJ2-3; possibly TRBD2 for D (5 bases). Per the germline V gene, CDR1 is SGHTA and CDR2 is FQGNSA. The germline V and J ends were trimmed by 1 base and 4 bases, with 15 bases remaining between them. The CDR3 contains 16 residues. The DNA of the CDR3 is TGTGCCAGCAGCTTAGGGGTCCTAGCAGAGGCAGATACGCAGTATTTT. Translation: CASSLGVLAEADTQYF.

This chain uses TRBV19 with TRBJ2-1, with TRBD1 matching 8 bases. Germline V lookup: CDR1 LNHDA, CDR2 SQIVND (reference sequence). The CDR3 loop spans 15 amino acids. V lost 3 bases to trimming and J lost 9 bases; unmatched junction nucleotides: 10. The CDR3 here is CASSIPRQGRTEQFF. For the CDR3, the DNA is TGTGCCAGTAGTATCCCCCGACAGGGGCGTACTGAGCAGTTCTTC.

The rearrangement joins TRBV28 to TRBJ2-7, with 7 bases that match TRBD1. Unmatched junction bases numbered 7, after V lost 5 bases and J lost 3 bases. The CDR3 runs to 14 residues. Germline assignment: CDR1 MDHEN and CDR2 SYDVKM. In nucleotides, the CDR3 is TGTGCCAGCAGTGAACAGGGGAGAAGCTACGAGCAGTACTTC. Protein product: CASSEQGRSYEQYF.

The rearrangement joins TRBV18 to TRBJ2-1; 11 positions agree with TRBD2. J was trimmed by 2 bases and V by 3 bases; bases with no gene match: 6. The germline CDR1 and CDR2 sequences are KGHSH and LQKENI. The CDR3 contains 17 residues. The CDR3 region has the DNA TGTGCCAGCTCACCGGGACTAGCGGTTACCACCTACAATGAGCAGTTCTTC. Amino acid sequence: CASSPGLAVTTYNEQFF. Complete variable domain (other parts from reference TRBV18 and TRBJ2-1): NAGVMQNPRHLVRRRGQEARLRCSPMKGHSHVYWYRQLPEEGLKFMVYLQKENIIDESGMPKERFSAEFPKEGPSILRIQQVVRGDSAAYFCASSPGLAVTTYNEQFFGPGTRLTVL.

This clone was detected only once. The rearrangement links TRBV6-5 to TRBJ2-5; 7 bases are shared with TRBD1. Germline lookup yields CDR1 MNHEY and CDR2 SVGAGI. The CDR3 sequence is 16 residues long. V lost 2 bases to trimming and J lost 0 bases; unmatched junction nucleotides: 6. The CDR3 is CASSYRGPHYQETQYF. CDR3 DNA: TGTGCCAGCAGTTACAGGGGGCCCCACTACCAAGAGACCCAGTACTTC.

J is TRBJ1-5 and V is TRBV6-1; 8 bases are a match to TRBD1. This CDR3 is 13 amino acids long. Germline loops: CDR1 MNHNS, CDR2 SASEGT. Germline trimming cut 8 bases from V and 4 bases from J; bases unmatched to any gene: 4. Written as DNA, the CDR3 is TGTGCCAGCCGGACAGGGCTAAATCAGCCCCAGCATTTT. This gives the protein CASRTGLNQPQHF.

This clone was detected only a few times. The V and J genes are TRBV7-8 and TRBJ2-3; no reliable D call. CDR3 size: 14 residues. CDR1 and CDR2 (germline): SGHVS, FQNEAQ. Trimming cost V 4 bases and J 1 base, with 9 bases left between them. CDR3 in DNA: TGTGCCAGCAGCTCGCGAGAAGGCACAGATACGCAGTATTTT. Translated, it gives CASSSREGTDTQYF. Full variable domain (outside the CDR3, taken from reference TRBV7-8 and TRBJ2-3): GAGVSQSPRYKVAKRGQDVALRCDPISGHVSLFWYQQALGQGPEFLTYFQNEAQLDKSGLPSDRFFAERPEGSVSTLKIQRTQQEDSAVYLCASSSREGTDTQYFGPGTRLTVL.

The V call is TRBV7-2, the J call TRBJ1-2, with D unclear. The CDR3 loop spans 13 amino acids. The V gene's germline CDR1 is SGHTA and CDR2 FQGNSA. Trimming took 5 bases from V and 4 from J, leaving 11 bases between them. CDR3 sequence reads: CASSPGWSYGYTF. The CDR3 DNA reads TGTGCCAGCAGCCCGGGTTGGAGCTATGGCTACACCTTC. Using reference TRBV7-2 and TRBJ1-2 for the parts outside the CDR3, the full variable domain is GAGVSQSPSNKVTEKGKDVELRCDPISGHTALYWYRQSLGQGLEFLIYFQGNSAPDKSGLPSDRFSAERTGGSVSTLTIQRTQQEDSAVYLCASSPGWSYGYTFGSGTRLTVV.

V usage is TRBV6-5 and J usage is TRBJ1-5, with D unresolved. Trimming left V 0 bases short and J 10 bases short, with 10 bases between. Per germline, CDR1 MNHEY and CDR2 SVGAGI. This CDR3 contains 13 residues. The DNA of the CDR3 is TGTGCCAGCAGTTACTCAAGGCGACAACCCCAGCATTTT. Translated: CASSYSRRQPQHF.

The chain uses TRBV6-1 and TRBJ1-4, with D hard to call. Germline CDR1 is MNHNS and CDR2 is SASEGT. V was trimmed by 7 bases and J by 0 bases, leaving 12 bases between them. The CDR3 is 15 residues long. CDR3 in amino acids: CASTKVDATNEKLFF. The CDR3 nucleotides are TGTGCCAGCACTAAGGTGGACGCAACTAATGAAAAACTGTTTTTT.